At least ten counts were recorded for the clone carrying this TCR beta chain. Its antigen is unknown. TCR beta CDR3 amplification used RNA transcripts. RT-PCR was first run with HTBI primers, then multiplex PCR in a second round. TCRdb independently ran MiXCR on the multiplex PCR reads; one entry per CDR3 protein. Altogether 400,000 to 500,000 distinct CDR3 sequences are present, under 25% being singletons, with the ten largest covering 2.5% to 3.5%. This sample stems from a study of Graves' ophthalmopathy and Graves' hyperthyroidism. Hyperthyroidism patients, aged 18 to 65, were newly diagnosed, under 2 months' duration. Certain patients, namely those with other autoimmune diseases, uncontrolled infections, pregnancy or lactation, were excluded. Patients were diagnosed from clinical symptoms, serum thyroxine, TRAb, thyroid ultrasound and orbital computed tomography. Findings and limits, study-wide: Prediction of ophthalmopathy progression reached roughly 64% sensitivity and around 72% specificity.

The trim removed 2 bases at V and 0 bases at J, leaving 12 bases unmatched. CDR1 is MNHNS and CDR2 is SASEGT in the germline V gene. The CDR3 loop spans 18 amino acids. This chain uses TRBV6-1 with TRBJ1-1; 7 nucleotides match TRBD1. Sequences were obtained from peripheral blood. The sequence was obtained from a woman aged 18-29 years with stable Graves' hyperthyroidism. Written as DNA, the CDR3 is TGTGCCAGCAGTGAACACGGAGCCTCGGACAGGATGAACACTGAAGCTTTCTTT. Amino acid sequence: CASSEHGASDRMNTEAFF.